The rows below give T cell receptor beta chains drawn from one sample of a study of siplizumab effects on memory and regulatory T cells. Sequencing was performed with immunoSEQ multiplex PCR; in TCRdb, only in-frame clones are kept and a portion is missing. Here the sample spans about 91,000 clones, more than 85% being singletons. Material: CD8+ T cells sorted from blood. The receptors come from a human donor in good health. The CDR3 runs from the conserved cysteine through the conserved F or W. The D gene is left open where the match is weak. A row's size may be missing; if present it is once, few, many or a size class.

cdr3_nt cdr3_aa clone_size j_call v_call d_call
TGTGCCAGCAGTTCTCACGAGGGACAGCTGAACACTGAAGCTTTCTTT CASSSHEGQLNTEAFF . TRBJ1-1 TRBV6-5 TRBD1
TGTGCCTGGAGGGGCGACAGGGTCAGCTCACCCCTCCACTTT CAWRGDRVSSPLHF . TRBJ1-6 TRBV30 TRBD1
TGTGCCAGCAGCTTCGGGATGGAGGCTAGCGGATTCTACGAGCAGTACTTC CASSFGMEASGFYEQYF . TRBJ2-7 TRBV11-2 TRBD2
TGTGCCAGCAGCGCCAGTGCGAGCAATCAGCCCCAGCATTTT CASSASASNQPQHF once TRBJ1-5 TRBV7-9 .
TGTGCCAGCAGCCGGGTTCCTTCCGGGACAGGCCCCCACGAGCAGTACTTC CASSRVPSGTGPHEQYF . TRBJ2-7 TRBV7-6 TRBD1
TGTGCCAGCAGCCGAGGGCAGCCCAACACCGGGGAGCTGTTTTTT CASSRGQPNTGELFF . TRBJ2-2 TRBV5-6 .
TGCGCCAGCAGCCAAGTCCAAGCGGGGACAGATACGCAGTATTTT CASSQVQAGTDTQYF . TRBJ2-3 TRBV4-3 TRBD2
TGCGCCAGCAGTGAGTCGGACAATGAGCAGTTCTTC CASSESDNEQFF . TRBJ2-1 TRBV10-1 .
TGTGCCAGCAGCGTAGGAGGGGGAAGGACAGATACGCAGTATTTT CASSVGGGRTDTQYF . TRBJ2-3 TRBV9 .
TGTGCCAGCAGCTTACAGGGCCGCTCCTACGAGCAGTACTTC CASSLQGRSYEQYF . TRBJ2-7 TRBV7-9 .
TGTGCCAGCTCCCCGGGACAGGGGAAAGGGAATACGCAGTATTTT CASSPGQGKGNTQYF . TRBJ2-3 TRBV18 TRBD1
TGTGCCAGCACCCTAGCGGGGGCCGCACAAGAGACCCAGTACTTC CASTLAGAAQETQYF . TRBJ2-5 TRBV6-5 TRBD2
TGTGCCTGGTCACAGGGTTTAACCAATGAGCAGTTCTTC CAWSQGLTNEQFF . TRBJ2-1 TRBV30 .
TGCGCCAGCAGCCGTGGGGTTGGGCTAGAGACCCAGTACTTC CASSRGVGLETQYF . TRBJ2-5 TRBV4-1 .
TGTGCCATCAGTAGGAGTGGGCAGGTGTCCATCGGCTACGAGCAGTACTTC CAISRSGQVSIGYEQYF . TRBJ2-7 TRBV10-3 .